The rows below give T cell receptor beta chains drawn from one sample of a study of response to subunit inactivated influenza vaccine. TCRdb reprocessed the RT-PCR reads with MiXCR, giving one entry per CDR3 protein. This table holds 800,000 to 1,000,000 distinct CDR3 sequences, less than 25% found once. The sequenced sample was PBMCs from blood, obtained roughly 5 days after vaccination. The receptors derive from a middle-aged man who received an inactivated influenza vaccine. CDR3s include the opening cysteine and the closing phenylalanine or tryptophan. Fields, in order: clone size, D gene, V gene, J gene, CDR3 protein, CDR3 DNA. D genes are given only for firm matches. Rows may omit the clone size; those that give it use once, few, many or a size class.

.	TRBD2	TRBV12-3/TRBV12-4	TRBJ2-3	CASSSYMTSRATDTQYF	TGTGCCAGCAGTTCGTATATGACTAGCCGAGCCACAGATACGCAGTATTTT
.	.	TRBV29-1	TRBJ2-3	CSALSATADTQYF	TGCAGCGCCCTTAGCGCTACCGCAGATACGCAGTATTTT
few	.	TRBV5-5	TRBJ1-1	CASSLGGGYTEAFF	TGTGCCAGCAGCTTGGGGGGTGGGTACACTGAAGCTTTCTTT
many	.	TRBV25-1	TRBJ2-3	CASSVEGFTDTQYF	TGTGCCAGCAGTGTAGAAGGGTTCACAGATACGCAGTATTTT
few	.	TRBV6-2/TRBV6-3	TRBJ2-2	CASSYQLTTTGELFF	TGTGCCAGCAGTTACCAACTTACTACGACCGGGGAGCTGTTTTTT
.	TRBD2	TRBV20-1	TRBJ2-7	CSAMTSGRAYEQYF	TGCAGTGCCATGACTAGCGGGAGGGCCTACGAGCAGTACTTC
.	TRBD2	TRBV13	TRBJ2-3	CASSNPGLAGIADTQYF	TGTGCCAGCAGCAATCCTGGACTAGCGGGGATCGCAGATACGCAGTATTTT
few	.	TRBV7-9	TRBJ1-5	CASSFQSYQPQHF	TGTGCCAGCAGCTTTCAATCATATCAGCCCCAGCATTTT
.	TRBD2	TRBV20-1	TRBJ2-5	CSAPGLVGETQYF	TGCAGTGCTCCGGGACTAGTAGGAGAGACCCAGTACTTC
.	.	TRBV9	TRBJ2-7	CASTLRWTLYEQYF	TGTGCCAGCACTCTAAGATGGACTCTCTACGAGCAGTACTTC
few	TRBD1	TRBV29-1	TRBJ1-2	CSETNTGGFVDGYTF	TGCAGCGAAACCAATACAGGGGGCTTTGTAGATGGCTACACCTTC
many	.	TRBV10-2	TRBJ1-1	CASTRLLYMNTEAFF	TGCGCCAGCACCAGACTGCTATACATGAACACTGAAGCTTTCTTT
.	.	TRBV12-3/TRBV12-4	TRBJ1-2	CASSRDILRGYTF	TGTGCCAGCAGTAGAGACATACTGCGTGGCTACACCTTC
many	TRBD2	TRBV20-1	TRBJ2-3	CSARALAGTDTQYF	TGCAGTGCGCGAGCGCTAGCGGGCACAGATACGCAGTATTTT
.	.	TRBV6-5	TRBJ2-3	CASRLGEVPDTQYF	TGTGCCAGCAGATTAGGGGAGGTTCCAGATACGCAGTATTTT
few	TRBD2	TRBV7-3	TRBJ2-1	CASSLPGTSGRAPNEQFF	TGTGCCAGCAGCCTGCCCGGGACTAGCGGGAGGGCCCCGAATGAGCAGTTCTTC
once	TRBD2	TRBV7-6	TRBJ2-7	CGSSKGAGGPDEQYF	TGTGGCAGCAGCAAAGGGGCGGGAGGGCCCGACGAGCAGTACTTC
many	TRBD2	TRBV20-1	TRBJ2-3	CSARETSQAQYF	TGCAGTGCTAGAGAGACTAGCCAGGCGCAGTATTTT
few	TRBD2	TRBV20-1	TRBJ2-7	CSAISGGPPYEQYF	TGCAGTGCCATTAGCGGGGGTCCTCCCTACGAGCAGTACTTC
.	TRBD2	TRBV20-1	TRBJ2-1	CSADQGTSVIDEQFF	TGCAGTGCTGACCAGGGGACTAGCGTCATAGATGAGCAGTTCTTC